A selection of T cell receptor beta chains follows, all from one sample in a study of cytomegalovirus exposure and HLA in healthy donors. Profiled with immunoSEQ multiplex PCR; TCRdb holds only in-frame clones, not every one. In the table there are 150,000 to 180,000 clones, 70% to 85% of which are singletons. Specimen: PBMCs. Receptors were obtained from a man between 25 and 39 years old in good health and CMV-seronegative. Both conserved end residues are trimmed from each CDR3.

TRBV11-2	ASSSPQGDYGYT
TRBV27	ASSWTGGGQPQH
TRBV10-3	AISNTGGGETQY
TRBV2	ASSEAQMNTEAF
TRBV14	ASSQQVTNSPLH
TRBV9	ASSVAGGAVGEQF
TRBV28	ASSLFRWANTEAF
TRBV7-8	ASSASRVLQQY
TRBV28	ASDSLAGGEKEQY
TRBV2	ATATTSTDTQY
TRBV7-8	ASSLGGTGDGNTIY
TRBV28	ASRRDRGGSYEQY
TRBV15	ATTPDRASEKLF
TRBV29-1	SVGFGNRRFFEQY
TRBV6-5	ASRGVTNTEAF
TRBV7-8	ASSLSLRGQGTGQPQH
TRBV9	ASQTGTGVNEQF
TRBV6-4	ASSLTGGTEAF
TRBV5-4	ASSLADRVNEQF
TRBV5-4	ASSPDMGQSYEQY
TRBV6-1	ASSEIGVSNQPQH
TRBV19	ASSSPRETGELF
TRBV5-4	ASSSGQGGAF
TRBV5-6	ASRSGRTGLTYEQY
TRBV7-9	ASSLGRGDNNQPQH
TRBV7-9	ASSPGLAGGGEQF
TRBV6-1	ASSEGGQAIYEQY
TRBV19	ASTAAGVYNEQF
TRBV28	ASSPPGGSVLAQPQH